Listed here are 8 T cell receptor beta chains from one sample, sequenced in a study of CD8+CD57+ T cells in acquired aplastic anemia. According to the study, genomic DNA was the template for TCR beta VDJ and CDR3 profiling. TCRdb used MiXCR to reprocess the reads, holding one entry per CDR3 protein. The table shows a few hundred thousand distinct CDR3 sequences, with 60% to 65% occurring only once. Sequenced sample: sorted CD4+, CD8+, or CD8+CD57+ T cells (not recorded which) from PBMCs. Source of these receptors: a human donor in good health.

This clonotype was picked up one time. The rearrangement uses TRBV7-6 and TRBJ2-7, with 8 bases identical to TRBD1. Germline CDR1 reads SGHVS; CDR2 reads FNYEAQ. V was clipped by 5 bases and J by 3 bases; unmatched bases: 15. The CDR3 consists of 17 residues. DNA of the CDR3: TGTGCCAGCAGCCCAACCGGGGACAGGACATATGGCTACGAGCAGTACTTC. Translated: CASSPTGDRTYGYEQYF.

CDR3: CASSLAGQGQQETQYF. The CDR3 nucleotides read TGCGCCAGCAGCCTCGCAGGACAGGGACAACAAGAGACCCAGTACTTC. This chain uses TRBV5-1 with TRBJ2-5; the match to TRBD1 covers 8 bases. With V trimmed by 4 bases and J by 2 bases, 10 bases remained unmatched. The length of the CDR3 is 16 residues. Germline V gives CDR1 SGHRS, CDR2 YFSETQ.

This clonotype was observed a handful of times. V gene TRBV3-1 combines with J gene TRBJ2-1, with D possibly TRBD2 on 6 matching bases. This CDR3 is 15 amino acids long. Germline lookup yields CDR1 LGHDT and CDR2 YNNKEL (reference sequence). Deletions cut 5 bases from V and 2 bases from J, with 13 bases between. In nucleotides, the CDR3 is TGTGCCAGCAGCGTATTCCGGGAGACCTACAATGAGCAGTTCTTC. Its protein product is CASSVFRETYNEQFF.

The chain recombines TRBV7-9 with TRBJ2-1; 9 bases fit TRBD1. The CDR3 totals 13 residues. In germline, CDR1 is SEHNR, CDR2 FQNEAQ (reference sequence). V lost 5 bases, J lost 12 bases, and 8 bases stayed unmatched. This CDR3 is CASSPLGTGSQFF. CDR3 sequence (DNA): TGTGCCAGCAGCCCCCTCGGGACAGGGTCGCAGTTCTTC.

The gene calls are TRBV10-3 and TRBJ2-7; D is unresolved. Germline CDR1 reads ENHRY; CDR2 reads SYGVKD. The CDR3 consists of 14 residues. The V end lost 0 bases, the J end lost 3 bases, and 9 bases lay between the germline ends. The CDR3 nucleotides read TGTGCCATCAGTGAGTCCGTATATCTCTACGAGCAGTACTTC. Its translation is CAISESVYLYEQYF.

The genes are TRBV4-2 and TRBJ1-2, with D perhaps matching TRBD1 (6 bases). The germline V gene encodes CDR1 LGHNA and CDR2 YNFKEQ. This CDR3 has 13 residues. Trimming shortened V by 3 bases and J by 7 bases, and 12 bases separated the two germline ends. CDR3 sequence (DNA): TGTGCCAGCAGCCAGAACAGGGCCGCTGGCTACACCTTC. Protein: CASSQNRAAGYTF.

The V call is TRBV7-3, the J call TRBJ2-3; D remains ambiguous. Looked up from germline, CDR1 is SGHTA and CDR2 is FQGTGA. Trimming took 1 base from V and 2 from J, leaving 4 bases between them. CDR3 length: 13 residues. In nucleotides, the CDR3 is TGTGCCAGCAGCTTAAAGGTCACAGATACGCAGTATTTT. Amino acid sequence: CASSLKVTDTQYF.

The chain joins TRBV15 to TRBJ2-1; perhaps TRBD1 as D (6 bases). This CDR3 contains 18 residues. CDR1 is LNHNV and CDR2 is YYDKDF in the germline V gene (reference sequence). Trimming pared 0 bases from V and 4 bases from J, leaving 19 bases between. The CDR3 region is CATSRDLFRTEKYNEQFF. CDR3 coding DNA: TGTGCCACCAGCAGAGATCTTTTCCGGACAGAGAAGTACAATGAGCAGTTCTTC.